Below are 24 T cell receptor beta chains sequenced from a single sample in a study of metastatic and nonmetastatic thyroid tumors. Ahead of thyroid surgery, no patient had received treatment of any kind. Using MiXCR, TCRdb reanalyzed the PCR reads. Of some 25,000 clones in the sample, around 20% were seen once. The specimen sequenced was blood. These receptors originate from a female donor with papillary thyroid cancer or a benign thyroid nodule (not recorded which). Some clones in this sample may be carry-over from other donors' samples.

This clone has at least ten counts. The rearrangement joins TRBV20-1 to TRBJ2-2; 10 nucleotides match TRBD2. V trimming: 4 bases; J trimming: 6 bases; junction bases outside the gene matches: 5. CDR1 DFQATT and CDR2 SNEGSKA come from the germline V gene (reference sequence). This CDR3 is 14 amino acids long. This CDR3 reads CSATYLAGAGELFF. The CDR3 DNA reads TGCAGTGCTACTTATCTAGCGGGAGCCGGGGAGCTGTTTTTT.

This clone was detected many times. CDR3 residues: CASSQVMLLGETQYF. The CDR3 DNA follows: TGCGCCAGCAGCCAAGTTATGCTACTGGGGGAGACCCAGTACTTC. This chain links TRBV4-1 with TRBJ2-5; D not certain. This CDR3 has 15 residues. V was pared by 1 base and J by 5 bases, with 14 bases between. CDR1 and CDR2 from the germline V gene are MGHRA and YSYEKL.

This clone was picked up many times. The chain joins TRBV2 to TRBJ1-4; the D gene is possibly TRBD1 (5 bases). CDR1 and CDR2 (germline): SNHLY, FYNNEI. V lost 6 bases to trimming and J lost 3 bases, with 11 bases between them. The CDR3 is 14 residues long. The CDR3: CASRGQGANEKLFF. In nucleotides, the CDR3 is TGTGCCAGCAGGGGCCAGGGAGCTAATGAAAAACTGTTTTTT.

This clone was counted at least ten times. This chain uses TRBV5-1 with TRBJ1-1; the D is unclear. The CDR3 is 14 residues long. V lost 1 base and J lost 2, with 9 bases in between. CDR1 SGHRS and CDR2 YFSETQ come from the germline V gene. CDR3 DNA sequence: TGCGCCAGCAGCTTGTCCGGGGTTAACACTGAAGCTTTCTTT. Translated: CASSLSGVNTEAFF.

The CDR3: CASSFSRDEQYF. The CDR3 DNA sequence: TGTGCCAGCAGCTTCTCCCGTGACGAGCAGTACTTC. The chain carries TRBV11-2 and TRBJ2-7; D not resolved. V lost 3 bases to trimming and J lost 5 bases, with 8 bases between them. The CDR3 runs to 12 residues. CDR1 SGHAT and CDR2 FQNNGV come from the germline V gene.

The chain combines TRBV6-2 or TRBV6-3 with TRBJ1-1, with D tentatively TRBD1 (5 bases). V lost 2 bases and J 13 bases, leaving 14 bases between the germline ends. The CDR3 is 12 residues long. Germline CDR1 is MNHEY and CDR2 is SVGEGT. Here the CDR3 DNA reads TGTGCCAGCAGTTACGGACACGCCAAAGATTTCTTT. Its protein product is CASSYGHAKDFF.

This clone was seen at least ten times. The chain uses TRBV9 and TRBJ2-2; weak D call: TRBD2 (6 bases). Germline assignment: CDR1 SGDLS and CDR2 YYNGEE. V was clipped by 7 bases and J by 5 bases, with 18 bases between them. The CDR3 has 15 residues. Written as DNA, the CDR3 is TGTGCCAGCGCCCTCACCCAGGCGGGAACCGGGGAGCTGTTTTTT. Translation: CASALTQAGTGELFF.

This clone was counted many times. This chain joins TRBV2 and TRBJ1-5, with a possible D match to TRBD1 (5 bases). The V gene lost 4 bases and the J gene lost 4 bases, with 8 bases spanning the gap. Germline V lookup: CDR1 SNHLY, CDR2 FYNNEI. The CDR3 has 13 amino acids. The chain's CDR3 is CASSAQENQPQHF. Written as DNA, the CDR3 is TGTGCCAGCAGTGCACAGGAAAATCAGCCCCAGCATTTT.

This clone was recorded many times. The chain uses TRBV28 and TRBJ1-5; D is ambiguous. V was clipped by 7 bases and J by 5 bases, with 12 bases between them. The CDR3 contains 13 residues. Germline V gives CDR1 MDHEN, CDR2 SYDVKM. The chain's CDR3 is CASKLGWYQPQHF. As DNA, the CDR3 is TGTGCCAGCAAACTAGGGTGGTATCAGCCCCAGCATTTT.

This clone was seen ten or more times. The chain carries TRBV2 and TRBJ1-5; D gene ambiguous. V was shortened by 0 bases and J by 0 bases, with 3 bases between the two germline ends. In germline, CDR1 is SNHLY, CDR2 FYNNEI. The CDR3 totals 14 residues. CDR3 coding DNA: TGTGCCAGCAGTGAAGCTAGTAGCAATCAGCCCCAGCATTTT. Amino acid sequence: CASSEASSNQPQHF.

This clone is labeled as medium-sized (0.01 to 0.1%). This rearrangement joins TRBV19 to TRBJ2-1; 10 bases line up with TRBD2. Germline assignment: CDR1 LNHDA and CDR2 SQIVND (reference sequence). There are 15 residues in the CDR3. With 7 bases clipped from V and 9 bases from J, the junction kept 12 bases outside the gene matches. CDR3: CASKTERGGISEQFF. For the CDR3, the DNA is TGTGCCAGTAAAACAGAGCGGGGGGGCATAAGTGAGCAGTTCTTC.

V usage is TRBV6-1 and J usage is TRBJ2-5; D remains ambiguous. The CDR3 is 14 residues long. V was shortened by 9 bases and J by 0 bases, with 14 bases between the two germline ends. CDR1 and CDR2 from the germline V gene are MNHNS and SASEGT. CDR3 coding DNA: TGTGCCAGGAGCCCTACTTGGTACCAAGAGACCCAGTACTTC. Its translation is CARSPTWYQETQYF.

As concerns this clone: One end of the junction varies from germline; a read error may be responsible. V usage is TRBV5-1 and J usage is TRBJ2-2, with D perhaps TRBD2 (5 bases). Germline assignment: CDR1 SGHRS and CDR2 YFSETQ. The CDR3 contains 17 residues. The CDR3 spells CASSLDPGTLNTGDLFF. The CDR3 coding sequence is TGCGCCAGCAGCTTGGACCCCGGTACTCTAAACACCGGGGATCTGTTTTTT.

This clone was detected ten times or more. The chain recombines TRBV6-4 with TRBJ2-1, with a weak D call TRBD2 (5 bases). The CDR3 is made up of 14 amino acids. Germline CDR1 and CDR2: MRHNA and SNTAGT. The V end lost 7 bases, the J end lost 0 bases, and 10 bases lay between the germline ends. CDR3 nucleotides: TGTGCCAGCAAGGAGGAAAGCTCCTACAATGAGCAGTTCTTC. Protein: CASKEESSYNEQFF.

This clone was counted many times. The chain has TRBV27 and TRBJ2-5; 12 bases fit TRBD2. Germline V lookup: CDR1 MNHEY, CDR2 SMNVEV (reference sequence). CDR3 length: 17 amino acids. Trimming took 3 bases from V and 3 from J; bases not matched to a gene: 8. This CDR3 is CASSFPTSGGREETQYF. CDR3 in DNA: TGTGCCAGCAGTTTCCCGACTAGCGGGGGAAGGGAAGAGACCCAGTACTTC.

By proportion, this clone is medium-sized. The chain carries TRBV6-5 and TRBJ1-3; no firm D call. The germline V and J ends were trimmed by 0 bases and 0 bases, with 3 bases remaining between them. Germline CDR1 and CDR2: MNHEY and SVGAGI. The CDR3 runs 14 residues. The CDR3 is CASSYSGSGNTIYF. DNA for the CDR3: TGTGCCAGCAGTTACTCGGGCTCTGGAAACACCATATATTTT.

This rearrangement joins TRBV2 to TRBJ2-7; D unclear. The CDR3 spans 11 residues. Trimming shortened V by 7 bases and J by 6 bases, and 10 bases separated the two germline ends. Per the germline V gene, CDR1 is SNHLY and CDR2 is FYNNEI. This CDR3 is CASTGKAEQYF. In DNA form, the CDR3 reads TGTGCCAGCACCGGCAAGGCCGAGCAGTACTTC.

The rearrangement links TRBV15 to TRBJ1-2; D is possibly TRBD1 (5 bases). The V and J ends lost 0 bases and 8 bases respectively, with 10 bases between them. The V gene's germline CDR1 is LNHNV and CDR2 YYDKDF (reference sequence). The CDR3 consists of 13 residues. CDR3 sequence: CATSRDLGEGYTF. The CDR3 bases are TGTGCCACCAGCAGAGATCTGGGGGAGGGCTACACCTTC.

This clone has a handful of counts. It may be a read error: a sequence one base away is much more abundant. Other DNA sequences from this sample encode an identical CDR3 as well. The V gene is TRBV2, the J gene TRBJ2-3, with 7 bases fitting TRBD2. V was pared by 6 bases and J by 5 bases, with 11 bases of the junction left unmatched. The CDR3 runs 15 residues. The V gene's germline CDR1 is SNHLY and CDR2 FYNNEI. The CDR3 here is CASSEPGLHGDTQYF. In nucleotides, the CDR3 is TGTGCCAGCAGCGAACCGGGACTACACGGAGATACGCAGTATTTT.

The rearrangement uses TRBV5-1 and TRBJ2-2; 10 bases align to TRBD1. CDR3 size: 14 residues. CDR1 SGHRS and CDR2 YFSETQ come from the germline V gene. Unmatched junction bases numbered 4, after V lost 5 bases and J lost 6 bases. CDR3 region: CASSTGQGAGELFF. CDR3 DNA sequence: TGCGCCAGCAGTACCGGACAGGGGGCCGGGGAGCTGTTTTTT.

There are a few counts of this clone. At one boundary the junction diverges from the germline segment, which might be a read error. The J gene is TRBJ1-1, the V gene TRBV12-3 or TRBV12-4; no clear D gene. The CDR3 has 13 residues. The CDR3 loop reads CSSSLCRSTEAFF. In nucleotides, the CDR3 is TGTTCCAGCAGTTTATGTCGCAGCACTGAAGCTTTCTTT.

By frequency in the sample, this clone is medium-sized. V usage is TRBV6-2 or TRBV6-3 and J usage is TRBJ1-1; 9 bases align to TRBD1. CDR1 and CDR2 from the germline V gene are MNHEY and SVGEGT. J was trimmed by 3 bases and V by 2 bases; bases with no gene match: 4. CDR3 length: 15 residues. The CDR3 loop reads CASSYPTGGDTEAFF. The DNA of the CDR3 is TGTGCCAGCAGTTACCCGACAGGGGGAGACACTGAAGCTTTCTTT.

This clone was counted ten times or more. CDR3 in amino acids: CASRPSGGAVGELFF. The DNA of the CDR3 is TGCGCCAGCAGACCCAGCGGGGGGGCCGTGGGGGAGCTGTTTTTT. V and J are TRBV10-2 and TRBJ2-2; TRBD2 matches at 10 bases. Germline V gives CDR1 WSHSY, CDR2 SAAADI. V was pared by 6 bases and J by 8 bases, with 9 bases of the junction left unmatched. This CDR3 is built from 15 residues.

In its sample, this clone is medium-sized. CDR3 sequence reads: CASSIGTPNYGYTF. In DNA form, the CDR3 reads TGCGCCAGCAGCATCGGGACTCCCAACTATGGCTACACCTTC. V usage is TRBV5-1 and J usage is TRBJ1-2; possible D gene TRBD1, 5 bases. Between the trimmed V and J ends, which lost 4 bases and 2 bases, there was a span of 12 bases. The CDR3 consists of 14 residues. Germline CDR1 is SGHRS and CDR2 is YFSETQ.